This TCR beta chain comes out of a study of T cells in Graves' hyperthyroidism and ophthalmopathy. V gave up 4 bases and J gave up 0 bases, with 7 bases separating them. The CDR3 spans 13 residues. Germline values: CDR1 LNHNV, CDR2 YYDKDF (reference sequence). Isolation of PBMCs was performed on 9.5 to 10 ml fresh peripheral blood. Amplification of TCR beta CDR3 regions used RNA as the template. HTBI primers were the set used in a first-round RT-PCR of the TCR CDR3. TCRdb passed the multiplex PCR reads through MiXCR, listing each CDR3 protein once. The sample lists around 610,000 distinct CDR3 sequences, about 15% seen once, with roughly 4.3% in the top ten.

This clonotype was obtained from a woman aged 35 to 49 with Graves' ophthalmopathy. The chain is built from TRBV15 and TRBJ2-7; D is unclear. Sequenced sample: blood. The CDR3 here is CATSKASSYEQYF. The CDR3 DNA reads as TGTGCCACCAGCAAAGCCAGCTCCTACGAGCAGTACTTC.